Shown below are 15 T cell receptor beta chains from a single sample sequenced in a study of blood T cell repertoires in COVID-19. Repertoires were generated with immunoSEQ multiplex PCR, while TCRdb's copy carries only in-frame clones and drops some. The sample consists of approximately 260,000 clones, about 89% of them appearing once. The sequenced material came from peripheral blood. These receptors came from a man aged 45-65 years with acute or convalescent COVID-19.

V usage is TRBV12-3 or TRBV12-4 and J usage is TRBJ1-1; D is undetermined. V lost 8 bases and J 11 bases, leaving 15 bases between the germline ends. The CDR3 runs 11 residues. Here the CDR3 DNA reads TGTGCCAGCGTCACCTCTCGGGAGGCTTTCTTT. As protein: CASVTSREAFF.

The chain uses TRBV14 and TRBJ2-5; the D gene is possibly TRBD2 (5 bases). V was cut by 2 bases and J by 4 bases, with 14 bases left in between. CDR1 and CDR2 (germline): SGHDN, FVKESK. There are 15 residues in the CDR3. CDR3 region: CASSQRDWTIETQYF. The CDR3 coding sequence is TGTGCCAGCAGCCAACGGGATTGGACCATAGAGACCCAGTACTTC.

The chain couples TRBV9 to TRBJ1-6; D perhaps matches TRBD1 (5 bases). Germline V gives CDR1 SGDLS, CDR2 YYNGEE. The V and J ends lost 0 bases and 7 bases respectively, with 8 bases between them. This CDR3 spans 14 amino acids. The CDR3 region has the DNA TGTGCCAGCAGCGTAGACAGGACGAATTCACCCCTCCACTTT. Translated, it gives CASSVDRTNSPLHF.

Here the CDR3 DNA reads TGTGCCAGCAGTGAGGGGGCGTCCGGGGAGCTGTTTTTT. Translated: CASSEGASGELFF. The chain recombines TRBV2 with TRBJ2-2; a possible D gene is TRBD1 (6 bases). The CDR3 loop spans 13 amino acids. V was clipped by 3 bases and J by 6 bases, with 8 bases between them. Germline CDR1 is SNHLY and CDR2 is FYNNEI.

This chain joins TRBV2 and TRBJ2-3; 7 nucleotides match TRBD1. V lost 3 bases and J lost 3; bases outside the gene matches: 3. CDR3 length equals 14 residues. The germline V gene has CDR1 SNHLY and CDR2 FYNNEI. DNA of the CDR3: TGTGCCAGCAGTGAGGGGACAGTAACAGATACGCAGTATTTT. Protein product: CASSEGTVTDTQYF. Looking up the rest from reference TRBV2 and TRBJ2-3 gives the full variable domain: EPEVTQTPSHQVTQMGQEVILRCVPISNHLYFYWYRQILGQKVEFLVSFYNNEISEKSEIFDDQFSVERPDGSNFTLKIRSTKLEDSAMYFCASSEGTVTDTQYFGPGTRLTVL.

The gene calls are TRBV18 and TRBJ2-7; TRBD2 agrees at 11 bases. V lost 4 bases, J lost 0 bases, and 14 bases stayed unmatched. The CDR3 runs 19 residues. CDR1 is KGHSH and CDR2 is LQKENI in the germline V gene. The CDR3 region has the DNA TGTGCCAGCTCACTCGCCCCGAGACTAGCGGGGCGAACCTCCTACGAGCAGTACTTC. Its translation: CASSLAPRLAGRTSYEQYF.

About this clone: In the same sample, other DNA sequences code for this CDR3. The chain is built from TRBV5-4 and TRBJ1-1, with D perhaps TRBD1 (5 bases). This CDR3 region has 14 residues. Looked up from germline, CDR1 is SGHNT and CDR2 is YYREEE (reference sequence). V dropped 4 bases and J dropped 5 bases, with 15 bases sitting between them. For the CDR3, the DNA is TGTGCCAGCAGCCGGGGGAGGGGAGGGACTGAAGCTTTCTTT. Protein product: CASSRGRGGTEAFF. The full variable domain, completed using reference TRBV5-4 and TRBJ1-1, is ETGVTQSPTHLIKTRGQQVTLRCSSQSGHNTVSWYQQALGQGPQFIFQYYREEENGRGNFPPRFSGLQFPNYSSELNVNALELDDSALYLCASSRGRGGTEAFFGQGTRLTVV.

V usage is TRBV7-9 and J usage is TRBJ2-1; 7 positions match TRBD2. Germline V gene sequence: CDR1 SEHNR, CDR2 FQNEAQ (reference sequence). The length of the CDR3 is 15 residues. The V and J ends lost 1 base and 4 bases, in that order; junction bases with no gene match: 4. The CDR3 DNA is TGTGCCAGCAGCTTAGACCTAGCGGAGTACAATGAGCAGTTCTTC. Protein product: CASSLDLAEYNEQFF.

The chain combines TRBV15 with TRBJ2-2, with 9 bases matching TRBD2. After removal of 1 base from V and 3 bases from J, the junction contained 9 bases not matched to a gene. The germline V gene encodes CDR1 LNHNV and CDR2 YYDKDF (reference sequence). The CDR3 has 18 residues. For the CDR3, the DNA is TGTGCCACCAGCAGAGTCCCCCAGTTAGCGGGGGACACCGGGGAGCTGTTTTTT. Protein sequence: CATSRVPQLAGDTGELFF.

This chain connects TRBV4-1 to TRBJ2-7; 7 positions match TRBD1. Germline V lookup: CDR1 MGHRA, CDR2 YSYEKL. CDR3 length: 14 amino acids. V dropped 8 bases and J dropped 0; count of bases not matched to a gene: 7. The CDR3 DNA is TGCGCCAGCCGGGACAGCCGATCCTCCTACGAGCAGTACTTC. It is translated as CASRDSRSSYEQYF.

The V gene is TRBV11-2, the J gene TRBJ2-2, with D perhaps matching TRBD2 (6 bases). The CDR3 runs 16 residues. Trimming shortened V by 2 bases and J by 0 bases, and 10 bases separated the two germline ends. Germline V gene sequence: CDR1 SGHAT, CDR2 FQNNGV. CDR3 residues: CASSLSGFANTGELFF. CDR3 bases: TGTGCCAGCAGCTTAAGCGGGTTCGCGAACACCGGGGAGCTGTTTTTT.

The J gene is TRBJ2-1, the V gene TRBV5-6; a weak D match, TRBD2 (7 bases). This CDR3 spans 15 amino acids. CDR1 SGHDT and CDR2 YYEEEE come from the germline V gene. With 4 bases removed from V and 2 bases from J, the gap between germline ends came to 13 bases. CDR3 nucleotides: TGTGCCAGCAGCCCACGGGGGGCCCCCTACAATGAGCAGTTCTTC. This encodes CASSPRGAPYNEQFF.

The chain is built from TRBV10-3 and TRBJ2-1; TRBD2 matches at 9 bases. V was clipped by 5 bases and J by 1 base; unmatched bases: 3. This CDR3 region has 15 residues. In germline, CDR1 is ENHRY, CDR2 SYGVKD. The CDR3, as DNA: TGTGCCATCAGTCAAACTAGCGGGTCCTACAATGAGCAGTTCTTC. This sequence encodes CAISQTSGSYNEQFF.

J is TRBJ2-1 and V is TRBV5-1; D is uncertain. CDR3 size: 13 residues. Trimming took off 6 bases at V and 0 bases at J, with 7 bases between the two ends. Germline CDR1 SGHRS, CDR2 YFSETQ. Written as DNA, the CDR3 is TGCGCCAGCACACCGAGCTCCTACAATGAGCAGTTCTTC. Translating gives CASTPSSYNEQFF.

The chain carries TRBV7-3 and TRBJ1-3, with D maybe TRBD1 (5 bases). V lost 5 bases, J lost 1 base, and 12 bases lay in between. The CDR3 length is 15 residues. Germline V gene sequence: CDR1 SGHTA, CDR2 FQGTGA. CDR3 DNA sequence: TGTGCCAGCAGCCTCAACGGGGGGTCTGGAAACACCATATATTTT. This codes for CASSLNGGSGNTIYF.